This T cell receptor beta chain was observed in a study of blood T cell repertoires in COVID-19. The method was immunoSEQ multiplex PCR; TCRdb's version includes in-frame clones alone and lacks a portion of them. Of 150,000 or so clones listed, roughly 77% are singletons. Per germline, CDR1 MNHEY and CDR2 SVGAGI. V lost 6 bases and J lost 2, with 7 bases in between. The CDR3 has 13 amino acids. This clone was seen a few times. The identical CDR3 is also encoded by other nucleotide sequences in the sample. The sequencing input was peripheral blood. The clonotype originates from a woman aged 65 to 85 with COVID-19, enrolled during active disease. The chain recombines TRBV6-5 with TRBJ1-4, with D possibly matching TRBD1 (5 bases). This CDR3 is CASRQGTNEKLFF. The CDR3 region has the DNA TGTGCCAGCAGGCAGGGCACTAATGAAAAACTGTTTTTT.